One sample yielded the 12 T cell receptor beta chains listed below, sequenced in a study of T cell changes during pregnancy in multiple sclerosis. Libraries were prepared by immunoSEQ multiplex PCR; TCRdb keeps only in-frame clonotypes and omits some of them. The sample holds about 59,000 clones, 80% to 95% seen once. This sample comprised CD4+ T cells from peripheral blood mononuclear cells, obtained before pregnancy. The receptors come from a female donor with multiple sclerosis, enrolled in a pregnancy study.

CDR3: CSAAGTEAFF. The CDR3, as DNA: TGCAGCGCCGCGGGGACTGAAGCTTTCTTT. V is TRBV29-1 and J is TRBJ1-1, with D hard to call. The germline gives CDR1 SQVTM, CDR2 ANQGSEA. The CDR3 contains 10 residues. V lost 7 bases and J lost 5, with 8 bases in between.

A word on this clone: Sequence at one end of the junction differs from germline and may be a read error. V usage is TRBV7-7 and J usage is TRBJ2-1; tentatively, D is TRBD2 (5 bases). The V gene's germline CDR1 is SSHAT and CDR2 FNYEAQ (reference sequence). The CDR3 covers 12 residues. CDR3 sequence: CASSLEGDEQFF. In DNA, the CDR3 is TGTGCTAGCAGCTTAGAGGGAGATGAGCAGTTCTTC. Full variable domain (outside the CDR3, taken from reference TRBV7-7 and TRBJ2-1): GAGVSQSPRYKVTKRGQDVTLRCDPISSHATLYWYQQALGQGPEFLTYFNYEAQPDKSGLPSDRFSAERPEGSISTLTIQRTEQRDSAMYRCASSLEGDEQFFGPGTRLTVL.

This chain connects TRBV5-1 to TRBJ2-5; 11 bases fit TRBD1. CDR1 is SGHRS and CDR2 is YFSETQ in the germline V gene. The CDR3 runs 13 residues. Losses at the gene ends were 6 bases for V and 5 bases for J; bases not matched to a gene: 3. CDR3 in amino acids: CASMDRGLETQYF. The CDR3 region has the DNA TGCGCCAGCATGGACAGGGGGCTGGAGACCCAGTACTTC.

The chain uses TRBV9 and TRBJ1-3, with TRBD1 identical over 11 bases. The CDR3 consists of 18 residues. The junction had 14 bases not matched to a gene; V was cut back by 3 bases and J by 6 bases. The germline gives CDR1 SGDLS, CDR2 YYNGEE. The CDR3 reads CASSGPGQGGGLINTIYF. CDR3 in DNA: TGTGCCAGCAGCGGACCGGGACAGGGGGGCGGGCTCATAAACACCATATATTTT.

The chain has TRBV7-8 and TRBJ2-1; D may be TRBD2 (6 bases). Deletions cut 5 bases from V and 3 bases from J, with 14 bases between. Germline V gene lookup returns CDR1 SGHVS and CDR2 FQNEAQ. This CDR3 spans 15 amino acids. The CDR3 protein is CASSPTEGGYNEQFF. The CDR3 DNA follows: TGTGCCAGCAGCCCGACGGAGGGCGGCTACAATGAGCAGTTCTTC. Supplemented by reference TRBV7-8 and TRBJ2-1, the full variable domain reads GAGVSQSPRYKVAKRGQDVALRCDPISGHVSLFWYQQALGQGPEFLTYFQNEAQLDKSGLPSDRFFAERPEGSVSTLKIQRTQQEDSAVYLCASSPTEGGYNEQFFGPGTRLTVL.

This clone was recorded once. The rearrangement links TRBV18 to TRBJ2-3; TRBD2 matches at 13 bases. The V gene end was trimmed by 4 bases and the J gene end by 6 bases; junction bases not matched to a gene: 7. Per germline, CDR1 KGHSH and CDR2 LQKENI. The CDR3 is 16 residues long. Here the CDR3 DNA reads TGTGCCAGCTCACGGCCGGGACTAGCGGGAACTGATACGCAGTATTTT. Amino acid sequence: CASSRPGLAGTDTQYF. Variable domain in full (rest from reference TRBV18 and TRBJ2-3): NAGVMQNPRHLVRRRGQEARLRCSPMKGHSHVYWYRQLPEEGLKFMVYLQKENIIDESGMPKERFSAEFPKEGPSILRIQQVVRGDSAAYFCASSRPGLAGTDTQYFGPGTRLTVL.

This chain joins TRBV27 and TRBJ2-1; TRBD1 matches at 10 bases. The length of the CDR3 is 15 residues. V shed 6 bases and J 2 bases; nucleotides not matched to a gene: 4. Germline CDR1 is MNHEY and CDR2 is SMNVEV (reference sequence). The CDR3 DNA reads as TGTGCCAGCAGGACAGGGGGCCGGACCTACAATGAGCAGTTCTTC. Protein: CASRTGGRTYNEQFF.

The chain uses TRBV6-4 and TRBJ1-3; 10 bases agree with TRBD1. The CDR3 totals 19 residues. J was trimmed by 1 base and V by 0 bases; bases with no gene match: 9. The V gene's germline CDR1 is MRHNA and CDR2 SNTAGT. DNA of the CDR3: TGTGCCAGCAGTGACTCGAACGGTGGGACAGGGGAATCTGGAAACACCATATATTTT. Translated: CASSDSNGGTGESGNTIYF.

This chain uses TRBV19 with TRBJ2-3, with D perhaps matching TRBD2 (6 bases). The CDR3 runs 16 residues. Germline values: CDR1 LNHDA, CDR2 SQIVND (reference sequence). V shed 4 bases and J shed 1 base, with 15 bases lying between them. DNA for the CDR3: TGTGCCAGTAGTAAGCCCCAGCGGGCCGGCACAGATACGCAGTATTTT. It specifies CASSKPQRAGTDTQYF.

This clone turned up a few times. The chain is built from TRBV5-5 and TRBJ2-1; 12 bases are a match to TRBD2. Germline CDR1 reads SGHKS; CDR2 reads YYEKEE (reference sequence). V lost 2 bases and J lost 4; bases outside the gene matches: 1. CDR3 size: 15 residues. CDR3 residues: CASSFGLAGYNEQFF. CDR3 nucleotides: TGTGCCAGCAGCTTCGGACTAGCGGGGTACAATGAGCAGTTCTTC.

CDR3 DNA: TGTGCCAGCAGCGCGAAAGTACTAGCGGGCGTACACTCTGGGGCCAACGTCCTGACTTTC. Translated, it gives CASSAKVLAGVHSGANVLTF. V gene TRBV11-3 combines with J gene TRBJ2-6; 9 bases match TRBD2. CDR3 length: 20 amino acids. Germline assignment: CDR1 SGHNT and CDR2 YENEEA. J gave up 0 bases and V 5 bases, and 14 bases lay outside the gene matches. The whole variable domain, filled in from reference TRBV11-3 and TRBJ2-6, reads EAGVVQSPRYKIIEKKQPVAFWCNPISGHNTLYWYLQNLGQGPELLIRYENEEAVDDSQLPKDRFSAERLKGVDSTLKIQPAELGDSAVYLCASSAKVLAGVHSGANVLTFGAGSRLTVL.

This clone was seen a single time. The chain couples TRBV18 to TRBJ1-5; a weak D match, TRBD1 (6 bases). V shed 3 bases and J shed 7 bases, with 16 bases lying between them. The CDR3 is 15 amino acids. Germline V gene sequence: CDR1 KGHSH, CDR2 LQKENI. As DNA, the CDR3 is TGTGCCAGCTCACCCTCCAATGGTCAGGGGCAGCCCCAGCATTTT. The encoded protein is CASSPSNGQGQPQHF.